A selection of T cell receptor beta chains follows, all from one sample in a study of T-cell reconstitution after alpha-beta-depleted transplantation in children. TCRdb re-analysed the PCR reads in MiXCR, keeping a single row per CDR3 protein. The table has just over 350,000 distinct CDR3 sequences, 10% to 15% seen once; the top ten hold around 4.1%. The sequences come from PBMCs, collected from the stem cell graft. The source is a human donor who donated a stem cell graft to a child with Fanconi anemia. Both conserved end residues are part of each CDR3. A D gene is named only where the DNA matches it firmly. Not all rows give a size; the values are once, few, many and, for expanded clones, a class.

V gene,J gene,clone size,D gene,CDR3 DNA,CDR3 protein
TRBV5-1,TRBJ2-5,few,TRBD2,TGCGCCAGCAGTGTGACTAGCGCGCAGGAGACCCAGTACTTC,CASSVTSAQETQYF
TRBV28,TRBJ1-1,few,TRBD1,TGTGCCAGCATACAGGGGTCCGTGAACACTGAAGCTTTCTTT,CASIQGSVNTEAFF
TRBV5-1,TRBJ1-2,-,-,TGCGCCAGCAGCTTGGGGACACCTCTCTATGGCTACACCTTC,CASSLGTPLYGYTF
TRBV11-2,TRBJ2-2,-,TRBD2,TGTGCCAGCAGCTCCCGGGGGGAGGGTACCGGGGAGCTGTTTTTT,CASSSRGEGTGELFF
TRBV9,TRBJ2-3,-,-,TGTGCCAGCAGCGAGAGGGGGAACACAGATACGCAGTATTTT,CASSERGNTDTQYF
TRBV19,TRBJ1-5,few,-,TGTGCCAGTAGTATAACCAGGGTAAGCAATCAGCCCCAGCATTTT,CASSITRVSNQPQHF
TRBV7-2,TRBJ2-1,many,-,TGTGCCAGCAGCTTACTATCGAGCTCCTACAATGAGCAGTTCTTC,CASSLLSSSYNEQFF
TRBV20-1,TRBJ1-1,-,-,TGCAGTGCCCCTCCCGGGGGTCAGAACACTGAAGCTTTCTTT,CSAPPGGQNTEAFF
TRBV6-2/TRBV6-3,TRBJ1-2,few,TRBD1,TGTGCCAGCAGTACGTCCGGGACAGGTCTCTATGGCTACACCTTC,CASSTSGTGLYGYTF
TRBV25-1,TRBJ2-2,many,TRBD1,TGTGCCAGCAGCCTACAGGGGGCCCTCGGGGAGCTGTTTTTT,CASSLQGALGELFF
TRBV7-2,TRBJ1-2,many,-,TGTGCCAGCAGCTTGACTCAGGGAAACTATGGCTACACCTTC,CASSLTQGNYGYTF
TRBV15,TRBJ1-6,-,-,TGTGCCACCAGCAGTCAGGGCTCCTATAATTCACCCCTCCACTTT,CATSSQGSYNSPLHF
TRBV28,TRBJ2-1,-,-,TGTGCCAGCAGTTTATTATCCGGGGTTAGCTCCTACAATGAGCAGTTCTTC,CASSLLSGVSSYNEQFF
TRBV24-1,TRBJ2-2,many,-,TGTGCCACCAGTGAAACAGGGAGAGCCGGGGAGCTGTTTTTT,CATSETGRAGELFF
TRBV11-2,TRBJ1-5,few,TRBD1,TGTGCCAGCAGCTTAGTGTCAGGGGGCGATCAGCCCCAGCATTTT,CASSLVSGGDQPQHF
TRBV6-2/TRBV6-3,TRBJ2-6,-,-,TGTGCCAGCAGCTCCCTCGAGCTCTCTGGGGCCAACGTCCTGACTTTC,CASSSLELSGANVLTF
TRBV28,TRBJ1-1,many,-,TGTGCCAGCTGGGTGAACACTGAAGCTTTCTTT,CASWVNTEAFF
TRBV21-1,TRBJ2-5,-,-,TGTGCCAGCAGTTATTTGCGTCGGGAGGGAGACCAAGAGACCCAGTACTTC,CASSYLRREGDQETQYF
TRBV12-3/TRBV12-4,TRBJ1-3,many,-,TGTGCCAGCAGTACCAGGGGAAACACCATATATTTT,CASSTRGNTIYF
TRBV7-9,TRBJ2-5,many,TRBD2,TGTGCCAGCAGCTTACTAGCGGTAGAGACCCAGTACTTC,CASSLLAVETQYF
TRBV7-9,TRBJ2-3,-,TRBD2,TGTGCCAGCAGCTTCGGACTAGCGATAGGTACGCAGTATTTT,CASSFGLAIGTQYF
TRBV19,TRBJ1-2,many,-,TGTGCCAGTAGTTTCCGGAACTATGGCTACACCTTC,CASSFRNYGYTF
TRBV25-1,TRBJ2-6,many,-,TGTGCCAGCAAGGGCTTCCGGGACGGAAACTCTGGGGCCAACGTCCTGACTTTC,CASKGFRDGNSGANVLTF
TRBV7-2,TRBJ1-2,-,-,TGTGCCAGCAGCCTCCAGACGCCAATCTATGGCTACACCTTC,CASSLQTPIYGYTF
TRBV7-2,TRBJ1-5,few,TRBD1,TGTGCCAGCAGCCGTGCAGGGGGACAGCCCCAGCATTTT,CASSRAGGQPQHF
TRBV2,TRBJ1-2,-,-,TGTGCCAGCAGTGATCCGGGGAGTGACTATGGCTACACCTTC,CASSDPGSDYGYTF
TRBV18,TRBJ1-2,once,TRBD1,TGTGCCAGCTCACCACTTATGGTTTCGGACAGGGGATTTGGCTACACCTTC,CASSPLMVSDRGFGYTF
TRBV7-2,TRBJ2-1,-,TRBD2,TGTGCCAGCAGCTCCCGGACTAGCTCCTACAATGAGCAGTTCTTC,CASSSRTSSYNEQFF
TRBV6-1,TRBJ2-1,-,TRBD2,TGTGCCAGCAGTGAATCTAGCGGGGGGCCTGGGAAACAGTTCTTC,CASSESSGGPGKQFF
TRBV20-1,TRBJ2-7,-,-,TGCAGTGCTAGTGACGCGTATACCTACGAGCAGTACTTC,CSASDAYTYEQYF
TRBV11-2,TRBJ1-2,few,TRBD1,TGTGCCAGCACCGGACCCCAGGGGGCGACCCCGTATGGCTACACCTTC,CASTGPQGATPYGYTF
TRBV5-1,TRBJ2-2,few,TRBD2,TGCGCCAGCAGCTTGGAGGCTAGCGGCACCGGGGAGCTGTTTTTT,CASSLEASGTGELFF
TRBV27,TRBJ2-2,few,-,TGTGCCAGCAGAAAACCTGGGCAGTCGTCCACCGGGGAGCTGTTTTTT,CASRKPGQSSTGELFF
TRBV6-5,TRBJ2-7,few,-,TGTGCCAGCAGTTACTCGAGAGGAGGGTCCGAGCAGTACTTC,CASSYSRGGSEQYF
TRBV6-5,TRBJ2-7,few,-,TGTGCCAGCAAAGGCTTATCCTACGAGCAGTACTTC,CASKGLSYEQYF
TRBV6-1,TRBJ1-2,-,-,TGTGCCAGCAGCGGACCGGGCGGCTATGGCTACACCTTC,CASSGPGGYGYTF
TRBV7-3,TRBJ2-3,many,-,TGTGCCAGCAGTCCTAGTCCGCCCCCAGATACGCAGTATTTT,CASSPSPPPDTQYF
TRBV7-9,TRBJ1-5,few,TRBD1,TGTGCCAGCAGCCGTACAGGGGGCTCTGGTCAGCCCCAGCATTTT,CASSRTGGSGQPQHF
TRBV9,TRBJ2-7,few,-,TGTGCCAGCAGCCCCTTGGCCAGGGGCGTCAACGAGCAGTACTTC,CASSPLARGVNEQYF
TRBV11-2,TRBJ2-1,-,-,TGTGCCAGCGGGGGGACGCACAATGAGCAGTTCTTC,CASGGTHNEQFF
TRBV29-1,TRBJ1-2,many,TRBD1,TGCAGCGTTGAGGATACAGGGGGACCCCTCTTC,CSVEDTGGPLF
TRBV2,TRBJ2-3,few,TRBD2,TGTGCCAGCAGCGAACAGACTAGCGGGGGGCTCAGCACAGATACGCAGTATTTT,CASSEQTSGGLSTDTQYF
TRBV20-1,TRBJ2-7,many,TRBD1,TGCAGTGCTAGAGGCCGGGGACAGGGGAGTTACGAGCAGTACTTC,CSARGRGQGSYEQYF